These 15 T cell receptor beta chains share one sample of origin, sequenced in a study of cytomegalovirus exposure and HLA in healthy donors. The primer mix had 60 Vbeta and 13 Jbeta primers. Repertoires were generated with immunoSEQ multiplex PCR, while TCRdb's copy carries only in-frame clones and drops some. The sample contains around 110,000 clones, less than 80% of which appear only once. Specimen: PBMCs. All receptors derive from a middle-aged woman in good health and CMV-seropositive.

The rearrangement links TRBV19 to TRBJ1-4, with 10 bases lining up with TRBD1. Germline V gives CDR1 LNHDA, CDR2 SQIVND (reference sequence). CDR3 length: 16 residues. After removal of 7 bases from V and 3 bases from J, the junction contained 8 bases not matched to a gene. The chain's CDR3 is CASTPTGGWANEKLFF. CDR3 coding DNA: TGTGCCAGTACCCCGACAGGGGGCTGGGCTAATGAAAAACTGTTTTTT. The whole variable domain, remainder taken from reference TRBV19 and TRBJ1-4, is DGGITQSPKYLFRKEGQNVTLSCEQNLNHDAMYWYRQDPGQGLRLIYYSQIVNDFQKGDIAEGYSVSREKKESFPLTVTSAQKNPTAFYLCASTPTGGWANEKLFFGSGTQLSVL.

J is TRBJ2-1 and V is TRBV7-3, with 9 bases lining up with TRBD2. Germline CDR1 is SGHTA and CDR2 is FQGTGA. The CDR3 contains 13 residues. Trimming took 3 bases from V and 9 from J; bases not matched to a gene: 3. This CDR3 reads CASSFSGSAEQFF. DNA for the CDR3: TGTGCCAGCAGCTTTAGCGGGAGTGCTGAGCAGTTCTTC.

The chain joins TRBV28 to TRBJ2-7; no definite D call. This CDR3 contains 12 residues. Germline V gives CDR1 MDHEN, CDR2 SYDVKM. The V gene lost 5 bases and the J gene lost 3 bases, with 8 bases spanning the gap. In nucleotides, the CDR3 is TGTGCCAGCAGTGCCCCAGACTACGAGCAGTACTTC. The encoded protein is CASSAPDYEQYF.

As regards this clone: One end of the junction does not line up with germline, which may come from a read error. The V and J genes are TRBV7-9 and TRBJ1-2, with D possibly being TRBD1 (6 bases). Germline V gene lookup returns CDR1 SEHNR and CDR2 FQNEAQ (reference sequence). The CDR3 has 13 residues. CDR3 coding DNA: TGTTCCAGCAGCATTCGGGACAAAAATGGCTACACCTTC. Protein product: CSSSIRDKNGYTF.

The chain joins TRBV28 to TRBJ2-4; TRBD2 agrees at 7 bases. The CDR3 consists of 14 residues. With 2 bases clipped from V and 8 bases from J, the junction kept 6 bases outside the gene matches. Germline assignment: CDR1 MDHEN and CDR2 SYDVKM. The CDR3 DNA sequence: TGTGCCAGCAGTTTAGCGGGAGATTTAGACATTCAGTACTTC. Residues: CASSLAGDLDIQYF. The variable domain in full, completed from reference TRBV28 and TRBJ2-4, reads DVKVTQSSRYLVKRTGEKVFLECVQDMDHENMFWYRQDPGLGLRLIYFSYDVKMKEKGDIPEGYSVSREKKERFSLILESASTNQTSMYLCASSLAGDLDIQYFGAGTRLSVL.

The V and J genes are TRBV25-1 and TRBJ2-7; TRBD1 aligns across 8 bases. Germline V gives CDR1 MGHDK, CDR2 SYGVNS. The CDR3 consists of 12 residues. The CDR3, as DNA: TGTGGCTCGACAGGGGAGGACTACGAGCAGTACTTC. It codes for CGSTGEDYEQYF.

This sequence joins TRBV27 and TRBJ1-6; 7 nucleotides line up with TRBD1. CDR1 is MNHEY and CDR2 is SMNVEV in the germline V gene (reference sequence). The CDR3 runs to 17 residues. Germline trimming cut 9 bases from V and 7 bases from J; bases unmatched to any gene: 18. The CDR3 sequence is CARQGKGRAQRNSPLHF. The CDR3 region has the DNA TGTGCCAGACAGGGGAAGGGCAGGGCACAGAGGAATTCACCCCTCCACTTT.

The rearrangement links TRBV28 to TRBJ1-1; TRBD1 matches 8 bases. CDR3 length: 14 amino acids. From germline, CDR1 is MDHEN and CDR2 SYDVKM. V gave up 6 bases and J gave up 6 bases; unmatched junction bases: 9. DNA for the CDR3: TGTGCCAGCAGCCCAGGGGGCTTTTTTTCTGAAGCTTTCTTT. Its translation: CASSPGGFFSEAFF.

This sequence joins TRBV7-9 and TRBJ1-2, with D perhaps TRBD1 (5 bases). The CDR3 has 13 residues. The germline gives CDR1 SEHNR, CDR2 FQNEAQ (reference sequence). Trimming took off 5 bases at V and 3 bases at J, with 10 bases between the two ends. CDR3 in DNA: TGTGCCAGCAGCACGGACATCGACTATGGCTACACCTTC. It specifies CASSTDIDYGYTF.

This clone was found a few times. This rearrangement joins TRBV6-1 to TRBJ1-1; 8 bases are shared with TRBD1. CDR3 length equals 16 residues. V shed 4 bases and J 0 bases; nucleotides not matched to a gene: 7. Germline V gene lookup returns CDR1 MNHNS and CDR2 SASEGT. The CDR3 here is CASSGHLRGLNTEAFF. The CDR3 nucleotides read TGTGCCAGCAGTGGCCACCTCAGGGGGCTGAACACTGAAGCTTTCTTT.

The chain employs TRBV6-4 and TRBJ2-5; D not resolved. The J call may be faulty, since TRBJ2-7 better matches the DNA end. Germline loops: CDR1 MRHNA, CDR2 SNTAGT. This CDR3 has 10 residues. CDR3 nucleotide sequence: TGTGCCAGATCAGGCTACGAGCAGTACTTC. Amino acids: CARSGYEQYF.

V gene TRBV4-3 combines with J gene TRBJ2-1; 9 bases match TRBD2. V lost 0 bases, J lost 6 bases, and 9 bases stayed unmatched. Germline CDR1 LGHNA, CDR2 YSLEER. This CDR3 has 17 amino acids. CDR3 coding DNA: TGCGCCAGCAGCCAAGATTTCGCGAGCGGGAGGACCAATGAGCAGTTCTTC. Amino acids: CASSQDFASGRTNEQFF.

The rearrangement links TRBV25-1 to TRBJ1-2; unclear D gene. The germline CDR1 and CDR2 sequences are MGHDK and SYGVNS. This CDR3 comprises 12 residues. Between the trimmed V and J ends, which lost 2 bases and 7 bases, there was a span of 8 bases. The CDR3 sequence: CASSERFGGYTF. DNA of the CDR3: TGTGCCAGCAGTGAACGGTTCGGTGGCTACACCTTC.

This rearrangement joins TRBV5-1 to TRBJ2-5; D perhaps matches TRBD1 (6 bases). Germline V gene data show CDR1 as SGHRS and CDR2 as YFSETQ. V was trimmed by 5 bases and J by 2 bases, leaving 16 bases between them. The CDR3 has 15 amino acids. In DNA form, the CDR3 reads TGCGCCAGCAGAATTGGATGGGGGCGTCAAGAGACCCAGTACTTC. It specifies CASRIGWGRQETQYF. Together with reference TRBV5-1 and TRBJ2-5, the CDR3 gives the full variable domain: KAGVTQTPRYLIKTRGQQVTLSCSPISGHRSVSWYQQTPGQGLQFLFEYFSETQRNKGNFPGRFSGRQFSNSRSEMNVSTLELGDSALYLCASRIGWGRQETQYFGPGTRLLVL.

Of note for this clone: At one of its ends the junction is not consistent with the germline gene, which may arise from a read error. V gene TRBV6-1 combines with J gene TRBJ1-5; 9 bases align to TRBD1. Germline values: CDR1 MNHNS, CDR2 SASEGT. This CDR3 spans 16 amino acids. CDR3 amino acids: CASREADRGSNQPQHF. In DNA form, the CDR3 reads TGTGCCAGCAGAGAAGCGGACAGGGGCTCCAATCAGCCCCAGCATTTT.